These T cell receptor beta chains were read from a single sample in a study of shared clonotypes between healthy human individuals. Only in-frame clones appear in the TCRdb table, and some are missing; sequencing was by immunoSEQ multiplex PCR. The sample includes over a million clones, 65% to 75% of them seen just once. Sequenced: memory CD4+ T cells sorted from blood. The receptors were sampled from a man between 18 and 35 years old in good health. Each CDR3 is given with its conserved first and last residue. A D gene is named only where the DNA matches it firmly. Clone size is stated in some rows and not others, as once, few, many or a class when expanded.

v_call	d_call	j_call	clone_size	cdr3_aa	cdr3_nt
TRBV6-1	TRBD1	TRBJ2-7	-	CASSRGDRGYEQYF	TGTGCCAGCAGTCGAGGGGACAGGGGCTACGAGCAGTACTTC
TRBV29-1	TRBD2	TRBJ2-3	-	CSVEVVGGPGDTQYF	TGCAGCGTTGAAGTCGTGGGAGGGCCCGGGGATACGCAGTATTTT
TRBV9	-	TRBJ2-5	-	CASSPKRAGPQETQYF	TGTGCCAGCAGCCCAAAGAGAGCGGGCCCTCAAGAGACCCAGTACTTC
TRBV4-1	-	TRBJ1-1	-	CASSQDVAFF	TGCGCCAGCAGCCAAGATGTCGCTTTCTTT
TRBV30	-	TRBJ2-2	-	CAWSVDSGPGELFF	TGTGCCTGGAGTGTAGACTCGGGTCCCGGGGAGCTGTTTTTT
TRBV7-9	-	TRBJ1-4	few	CASSPPGTHGEKLFF	TGTGCCAGCAGCCCACCCGGGACACACGGGGAAAAACTGTTTTTT
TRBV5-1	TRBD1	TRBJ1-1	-	CASSMGTGTNTEAFF	TGCGCCAGCAGCATGGGGACAGGGACGAACACTGAAGCTTTCTTT
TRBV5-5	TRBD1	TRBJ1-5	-	CASSLGQGGNQPQHF	TGTGCCAGCAGCTTGGGACAGGGGGGCAATCAGCCCCAGCATTTT
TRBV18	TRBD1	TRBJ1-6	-	CASSPSGSGGTYNSPLHF	TGTGCCAGCTCACCTTCAGGGTCAGGGGGCACCTATAATTCACCCCTCCACTTT
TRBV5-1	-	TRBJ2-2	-	CASSPRGTGELFF	TGCGCCAGCAGTCCCCGTGGCACCGGGGAGCTGTTTTTT
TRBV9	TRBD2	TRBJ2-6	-	CASTQGLVLSGANVLTF	TGTGCCAGCACGCAGGGACTAGTACTCTCTGGGGCCAACGTCCTGACTTTC
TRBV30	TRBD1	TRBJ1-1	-	CAWSFYRGQGTVAFF	TGTGCCTGGAGTTTTTACAGGGGGCAGGGGACCGTAGCTTTCTTT
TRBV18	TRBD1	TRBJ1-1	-	CASSQSRDRVSAEAFF	TGTGCCAGCTCACAGAGCCGGGACAGGGTTTCGGCTGAAGCTTTCTTT
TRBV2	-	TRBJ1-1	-	CASKDYSMNTEAFF	TGTGCCAGCAAGGACTATAGTATGAACACTGAAGCTTTCTTT
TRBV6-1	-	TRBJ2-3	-	CASSGGAGRTDTQYF	TGTGCCAGCAGTGGGGGAGCAGGCCGCACAGATACGCAGTATTTT
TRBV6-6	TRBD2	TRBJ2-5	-	CASSPGTSGKETQYF	TGTGCCAGCAGTCCTGGGACTAGCGGGAAAGAGACCCAGTACTTC
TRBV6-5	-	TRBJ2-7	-	CASSHHYEQYF	TGTGCCAGCAGTCACCATTACGAGCAGTACTTC
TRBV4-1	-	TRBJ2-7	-	CASSRGQGYEQYF	TGCGCCAGCAGCCGAGGCCAGGGATACGAGCAGTACTTC